Listed below are T cell receptor beta chains from one sample, sequenced in a study of Ad26.COV2.S vaccination and SARS-CoV-2 variants. The repertoire was sequenced with immunoSEQ multiplex PCR; TCRdb's copy has only in-frame clones and lacks some. The sample carries some 520,000 clones, around 88% recorded once. The sequencing used peripheral blood, collected in a trial of Ad26.COV2.S vaccine versus placebo. Receptor source: a person aged 18 to 65 who received the Ad26.COV2.S COVID-19 vaccine or a placebo. CDR3s include the opening cysteine and the closing phenylalanine or tryptophan. The D gene is left open where the match is weak. Clone size, where shown, is once, few, many, or a class for clones that have expanded.

abundance | d_gene | j_gene | v_gene | CDR3aa | CDR3nt
- | - | TRBJ1-6 | TRBV5-1 | CASSDTRNNSPLHF | TGCGCCAGCAGCGACACAAGGAATAATTCACCCCTCCACTTT
once | - | TRBJ1-2 | TRBV7-2 | CASSLVSYGYTF | TGTGCCAGCAGCTTAGTCAGCTATGGCTACACCTTC
- | TRBD1 | TRBJ1-2 | TRBV19 | CASSISRTGVNYGYTF | TGTGCCAGTAGTATATCCCGGACAGGGGTTAACTATGGCTACACCTTC
few | TRBD1 | TRBJ2-7 | TRBV7-9 | CASSLSGQGYSGEQYF | TGTGCCAGCAGCCTTTCGGGACAGGGTTATTCGGGCGAGCAGTACTTC
- | - | TRBJ2-3 | TRBV11-1 | CASSLYTWSTDTQYF | TGTGCCAGCAGCTTATACACGTGGAGCACAGATACGCAGTATTTT
- | - | TRBJ1-4 | TRBV19 | CASSTSTNEKLFF | TGTGCCAGTAGTACCAGTACTAATGAAAAACTGTTTTTT
once | TRBD1 | TRBJ2-7 | TRBV7-2 | CASSLLTGDEQYF | TGTGCCAGCAGCCTTCTGACAGGGGACGAGCAGTACTTC
- | TRBD1 | TRBJ2-1 | TRBV18 | CASSPPGTGGWQFF | TGTGCCAGCTCACCACCCGGGACAGGAGGTTGGCAGTTCTTC
- | - | TRBJ1-3 | TRBV30 | CAMNNGAGNTIYF | TGTGCGATGAACAACGGAGCCGGAAACACCATATATTTT
many | TRBD1 | TRBJ1-4 | TRBV30 | CAWKRQGAREKLFF | TGTGCCTGGAAACGACAGGGGGCTAGGGAAAAACTGTTTTTT
- | TRBD1 | TRBJ2-2 | TRBV2 | CARGTGGNTGELFF | TGTGCCAGGGGGACAGGGGGGAATACCGGGGAGCTGTTTTTT
- | - | TRBJ1-2 | TRBV12-3/TRBV12-4 | CASSTGGGVGYTF | TGTGCCAGCAGTACGGGCGGGGGGGTTGGCTACACCTTC
- | - | TRBJ1-1 | TRBV9 | CASSVGPARGNTEAFF | TGTGCCAGCAGCGTAGGACCCGCCAGGGGTAACACTGAAGCTTTCTTT
- | - | TRBJ1-5 | TRBV28 | CASKDRTYQPQHF | TGTGCCAGCAAGGACCGAACCTATCAGCCCCAGCATTTT
- | TRBD1 | TRBJ1-1 | TRBV2 | CASSEVTRDSGAFF | TGTGCCAGCAGTGAAGTGACCCGGGACAGCGGGGCTTTCTTT
- | TRBD1 | TRBJ2-7 | TRBV29-1 | CSVEFGDSSYEQYF | TGCAGCGTTGAGTTCGGGGACAGCTCCTACGAGCAGTACTTC
- | - | TRBJ1-1 | TRBV25-1 | CASSEMSAREAFF | TGTGCCAGCAGTGAGATGTCGGCAAGAGAAGCTTTCTTT
- | TRBD1 | TRBJ2-3 | TRBV6-5 | CATSRRQGGSDTQYF | TGTGCCACCAGCCGAAGACAGGGTGGTTCAGATACGCAGTATTTT
once | - | TRBJ1-2 | TRBV28 | CASSRKANYGYTF | TGTGCCAGCAGCCGAAAAGCTAACTATGGCTACACCTTC
- | TRBD1 | TRBJ1-2 | TRBV27 | CASSFRQGAAGYTF | TGTGCCAGCAGTTTTCGGCAGGGGGCGGCTGGCTACACCTTC
- | - | TRBJ2-5 | TRBV7-8 | CASSQPGQEETQYF | TGTGCCAGCAGCCAACCGGGACAAGAAGAGACCCAGTACTTC